The 13 T cell receptor beta chains below all came from one sample that was sequenced in a study of blood T cell repertoires in COVID-19. Profiling relied on immunoSEQ multiplex PCR, and the TCRdb table lists in-frame clones only, not all of them. The sample includes about 320,000 clones, about 82% seen only once; the top ten take about 7%. The source material was peripheral blood. The receptors originated from a human donor in a cohort sampled during active COVID-19.

This chain joins TRBV4-1 and TRBJ1-1; D is perhaps TRBD1 (5 bases). Trimming stripped 2 bases from V and 0 bases from J, with 19 bases between. Germline CDR1 is MGHRA and CDR2 is YSYEKL. This CDR3 contains 18 residues. The CDR3 is CASSQIPMGGSVNTEAFF. CDR3 DNA sequence: TGCGCCAGCAGCCAAATCCCCATGGGGGGGTCTGTGAACACTGAAGCTTTCTTT.

This clone appeared once. The V gene is TRBV7-9, the J gene TRBJ2-7; D not resolved. The CDR3 loop spans 14 amino acids. Per the germline V gene, CDR1 is SEHNR and CDR2 is FQNEAQ (reference sequence). Between the trimmed V and J ends, which lost 1 base and 3 bases, there was a span of 10 bases. The CDR3 DNA reads as TGTGCCAGCAGCTTAGGAGACTTTATCTACGAGCAGTACTTC. It encodes CASSLGDFIYEQYF.

The chain has TRBV6-6 and TRBJ1-6; 8 bases align to TRBD1. After removal of 4 bases from V and 15 bases from J, the junction contained 8 bases not matched to a gene. The CDR3 contains 13 residues. Germline assignment: CDR1 MNHNY and CDR2 SVGAGI (reference sequence). The CDR3 loop is CASSSSTGEGLHF. CDR3 bases: TGTGCCAGCAGTTCCTCGACAGGGGAAGGCCTCCACTTT.

CDR3 sequence: CAWSESFGGYYGYTF. CDR3 coding DNA: TGTGCCTGGAGTGAAAGCTTCGGCGGATACTATGGCTACACCTTC. This chain joins TRBV30 and TRBJ1-2, with D unclear. Germline loops: CDR1 GTSNPN, CDR2 SVGIG (reference sequence). V dropped 1 base and J dropped 3 bases, with 15 bases sitting between them. The CDR3 has 15 residues.

V gene TRBV10-2 combines with J gene TRBJ2-3; 11 positions match TRBD1. Germline CDR1 is WSHSY and CDR2 is SAAADI. The trim removed 6 bases at V and 4 bases at J, leaving 9 bases unmatched. The CDR3 has 16 amino acids. This chain's CDR3 is CASRPYVGQGADTQYF. The DNA of the CDR3 is TGCGCCAGCAGGCCTTATGTGGGACAGGGGGCAGATACGCAGTATTTT.

The chain combines TRBV3-1 (or the pseudogene TRBV3-2) with TRBJ1-4; 7 positions agree with TRBD1. The CDR3 contains 15 residues. The germline V gene encodes CDR1 LGHDT and CDR2 YNNKEL (reference sequence). V gave up 3 bases and J gave up 7 bases; unmatched junction bases: 8. Here the CDR3 reads CASSQAGGSGEKLFF. For the CDR3, the DNA is TGTGCCAGCAGCCAGGCAGGGGGGAGCGGTGAAAAACTGTTTTTT.

This clone was seen a few times. Other DNA sequences from this sample encode an identical CDR3 as well. This chain connects TRBV5-4 to TRBJ1-1; TRBD1 agrees at 7 bases. The CDR3 spans 14 residues. Trimming removed 4 bases from V and 4 bases from J; junction bases left unmatched: 7. Germline loops: CDR1 SGHNT, CDR2 YYREEE (reference sequence). In DNA form, the CDR3 reads TGTGCCAGCAGCGGCAGGGGGTTGGGCACTGAAGCTTTCTTT. Residues: CASSGRGLGTEAFF.

The chain carries TRBV30 and TRBJ1-6, with 9 bases identical to TRBD1. CDR3 size: 18 residues. The germline V gene encodes CDR1 GTSNPN and CDR2 SVGIG (reference sequence). With V trimmed by 3 bases and J by 0 bases, 9 bases remained unmatched. As DNA, the CDR3 is TGTGCCTGGAGCGCCAGTGGGACAGGGTTCTCCTATAATTCACCCCTCCACTTT. Its protein is CAWSASGTGFSYNSPLHF.

The gene calls are TRBV5-1 and TRBJ1-1; D uncertain. Germline loops: CDR1 SGHRS, CDR2 YFSETQ. V lost 0 bases and J lost 4, with 10 bases in between. The CDR3 covers 14 residues. CDR3 DNA sequence: TGCGCCAGCAGCTTGGGGCGGTCGGGCACTGAAGCTTTCTTT. The encoded protein is CASSLGRSGTEAFF.

The gene calls are TRBV6-2 or TRBV6-3 and TRBJ2-6; D is unclear. This CDR3 region has 15 residues. Germline V gene sequence: CDR1 MNHEY, CDR2 SVGEGT. The V end was cut by 4 bases, the J end by 2 bases, with 9 bases between. The CDR3 reads CASSSPMAGANVLTF. The CDR3 DNA reads as TGTGCCAGCAGTTCTCCTATGGCTGGGGCCAACGTCCTGACTTTC.

The chain recombines TRBV3-1 (or the pseudogene TRBV3-2) with TRBJ2-4, with TRBD2 matching 13 bases. The CDR3 covers 20 residues. Germline V lookup: CDR1 LGHDT, CDR2 YNNKEL (reference sequence). V shed 4 bases and J 0 bases; nucleotides not matched to a gene: 12. In DNA, the CDR3 is TGTGCCAGCAGCCGCGTTACGGGGACTAGCGGGGACCTAGCCAAAAACATTCAGTACTTC. Translating it yields CASSRVTGTSGDLAKNIQYF.

The chain employs TRBV14 and TRBJ1-3, with 9 bases fitting TRBD1. V shed 1 base and J 4 bases; nucleotides not matched to a gene: 11. The V gene's germline CDR1 is SGHDN and CDR2 FVKESK. The CDR3 spans 18 residues. The CDR3 nucleotides read TGTGCCAGCAGCCAAGGGACCCAAGGGACAGGGACCGGAAACACCATATATTTT. Protein product: CASSQGTQGTGTGNTIYF. Full variable domain (remainder filled in from reference TRBV14 and TRBJ1-3): EAGVTQFPSHSVIEKGQTVTLRCDPISGHDNLYWYRRVMGKEIKFLLHFVKESKQDESGMPNNRFLAERTGGTYSTLKVQPAELEDSGVYFCASSQGTQGTGTGNTIYFGEGSWLTVV.

The rearrangement joins TRBV3-1 (or the pseudogene TRBV3-2) to TRBJ2-7; possible D gene TRBD1, 5 bases. Trimming cost V 3 bases and J 4 bases, with 16 bases left between them. The CDR3 contains 15 residues. From germline, CDR1 is LGHDT and CDR2 YNNKEL (reference sequence). This chain's CDR3 is CASSHQGPNHYEQYF. CDR3 DNA: TGTGCCAGCAGCCATCAGGGCCCGAACCATTACGAGCAGTACTTC.